Listed below are T cell receptor beta chains from one sample, sequenced in a study of blood T cell repertoires in COVID-19. The method was immunoSEQ multiplex PCR; TCRdb's version includes in-frame clones alone and lacks a portion of them. The data hold some 100,000 clones, with around nine tenths observed a single time. The material sequenced was peripheral blood. The receptor set was obtained from a man in his forties or fifties with COVID-19, enrolled during active disease. Both conserved end residues are part of each CDR3.

V gene,J gene,CDR3 protein
TRBV10-3,TRBJ1-6,CAISGQGVNSPLHF
TRBV7-2,TRBJ2-2,CASSEKLGYTGELFF
TRBV11-2,TRBJ2-7,CASSPFRGSYEQYF
TRBV15,TRBJ2-1,CATSSRTTRTGYEQFF
TRBV20-1,TRBJ2-1,CSATSLNEQFF
TRBV28,TRBJ1-5,CASSSPTGYNQPQHF
TRBV6-6,TRBJ2-3,CASSYSNGGADTQYF
TRBV30,TRBJ1-4,CAWSVQGGEKLFF
TRBV5-1,TRBJ2-1,CASSFPSGGVEQFF
TRBV24-1,TRBJ2-2,CATSDTHRARTGELFF
TRBV15,TRBJ1-2,CATSPGNYGYTF
TRBV5-4,TRBJ2-5,CASSSSGLAARETQYF
TRBV4-1,TRBJ2-7,CASSQEGQGVYEQYF
TRBV7-6,TRBJ2-5,CASSRTGGPETQYF
TRBV7-8,TRBJ2-7,CASSSGGGSLSYEQYF
TRBV6-5,TRBJ2-7,CASSSSSGWLVYEQYF
TRBV15,TRBJ1-5,CATSRDLGGQPQHF
TRBV19,TRBJ1-2,CASSNPAGDRGGYTF
TRBV7-6,TRBJ1-6,CASSLATGGSSPLHF
TRBV14,TRBJ1-3,CASSPSYSGNTIYF
TRBV14,TRBJ1-4,CASSQLIATNEKLFF
TRBV6-5,TRBJ1-6,CASSQGQGGNSPLHF
TRBV19,TRBJ1-2,CASSIGRGYGYTF